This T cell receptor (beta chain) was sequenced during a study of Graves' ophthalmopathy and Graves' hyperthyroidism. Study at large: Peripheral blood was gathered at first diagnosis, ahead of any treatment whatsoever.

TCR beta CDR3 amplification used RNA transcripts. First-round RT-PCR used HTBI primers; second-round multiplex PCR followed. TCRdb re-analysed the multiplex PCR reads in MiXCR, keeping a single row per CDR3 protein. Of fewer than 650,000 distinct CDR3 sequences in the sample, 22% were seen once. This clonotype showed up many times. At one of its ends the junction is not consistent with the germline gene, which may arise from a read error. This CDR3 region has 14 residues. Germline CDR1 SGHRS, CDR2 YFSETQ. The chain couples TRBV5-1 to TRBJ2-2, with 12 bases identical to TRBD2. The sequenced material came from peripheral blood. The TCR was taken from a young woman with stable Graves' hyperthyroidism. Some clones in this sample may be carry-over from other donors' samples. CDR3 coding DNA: TGTGCCAGCAGTCTAGCGGGAGGGACCGGGGAGCTGTTTTTT. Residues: CASSLAGGTGELFF.